This passage covers 8 T cell receptor beta chains from one sample sequenced in a study of shared clonotypes between healthy human individuals. The protocol was immunoSEQ multiplex PCR, while the TCRdb copy is restricted to in-frame clones and leaves out a portion. The sample has about 1,800,000 clones, less than 95% seen once; the top ten hold less than 1.5%. CD8 cells regarded as naive lacked CD45RO, were positively chosen for CCR7, and omitted terminally differentiated effector memory CD45RA+ cells. The source material was naive CD8+ T cells sorted from blood. These receptors all stem from a man between 18 and 29 years old in good health.

CDR3 region: CAISEGRALLQETQYF. CDR3 DNA: TGTGCCATCAGTGAAGGGAGGGCCTTACTCCAAGAGACCCAGTACTTC. The chain recombines TRBV10-3 with TRBJ2-5; the match to TRBD2 covers 7 bases. The CDR3 covers 16 residues. Trimming took 3 bases from V and 1 from J; bases not matched to a gene: 8. Germline V lookup: CDR1 ENHRY, CDR2 SYGVKD.

The chain employs TRBV19 and TRBJ1-1; a possible D gene is TRBD1 (5 bases). CDR1 and CDR2 from the germline V gene are LNHDA and SQIVND (reference sequence). Between the trimmed V and J ends, which lost 1 base and 1 base, there was a span of 13 bases. The CDR3 sequence is 16 residues long. CDR3 sequence: CASSIVVGGENTEAFF. The CDR3 region has the DNA TGTGCCAGTAGTATAGTCGTGGGGGGTGAGAACACTGAAGCTTTCTTT.

The rearrangement uses TRBV2 and TRBJ2-5; 10 bases align to TRBD1. There are 17 residues in the CDR3. Germline values: CDR1 SNHLY, CDR2 FYNNEI. The trim removed 0 bases at V and 5 bases at J, leaving 9 bases unmatched. The CDR3 loop reads CASSEAVGTGAGETQYF. CDR3 sequence (DNA): TGTGCCAGCAGTGAAGCGGTGGGGACAGGGGCCGGGGAGACCCAGTACTTC. The full variable domain, in which reference TRBV2 and TRBJ2-5 provide the parts outside the CDR3, is EPEVTQTPSHQVTQMGQEVILRCVPISNHLYFYWYRQILGQKVEFLVSFYNNEISEKSEIFDDQFSVERPDGSNFTLKIRSTKLEDSAMYFCASSEAVGTGAGETQYFGPGTRLLVL.

V is TRBV9 and J is TRBJ1-3; D gene unclear. CDR1 is SGDLS, CDR2 YYNGEE, per germline. V lost 5 bases and J lost 4, with 16 bases in between. The CDR3 sequence is 15 residues long. The CDR3 sequence is CASSLEEVGGNTIYF. Written as DNA, the CDR3 is TGTGCCAGCAGTCTGGAGGAAGTGGGAGGAAACACCATATATTTT. The full variable domain, in which reference TRBV9 and TRBJ1-3 provide the parts outside the CDR3, is DSGVTQTPKHLITATGQRVTLRCSPRSGDLSVYWYQQSLDQGLQFLIQYYNGEERAKGNILERFSAQQFPDLHSELNLSSLELGDSALYFCASSLEEVGGNTIYFGEGSWLTVV.

J is TRBJ2-1 and V is TRBV27; TRBD2 is a possible D gene (6 bases). Germline-derived CDR1 and CDR2 are MNHEY and SMNVEV (reference sequence). There are 15 residues in the CDR3. V lost 0 bases, J lost 9 bases, and 15 bases lay in between. The CDR3, as DNA: TGTGCCAGCAGTTTATCGGGGGGACCCGTCGGTGAGCAGTTCTTC. Protein: CASSLSGGPVGEQFF.

This chain connects TRBV28 to TRBJ1-1, with 7 bases matching TRBD1. The ends lost 5 bases at V and 5 bases at J; junction bases unmatched: 5. The CDR3 extends over 13 amino acids. CDR1 is MDHEN and CDR2 is SYDVKM in the germline V gene. DNA for the CDR3: TGTGCCAGCAGTCTAACGACAGGGACTGAAGCTTTCTTT. Amino acid sequence: CASSLTTGTEAFF.

The chain couples TRBV4-2 to TRBJ1-1; possibly TRBD1 for D (6 bases). The CDR3 loop spans 15 amino acids. Germline V gives CDR1 LGHNA, CDR2 YNFKEQ. Trimming took off 0 bases at V and 1 base at J, with 9 bases between the two ends. CDR3 residues: CASSQDVDRNTEAFF. In DNA form, the CDR3 reads TGTGCCAGCAGCCAAGATGTGGACAGGAACACTGAAGCTTTCTTT.

V gene TRBV5-6 combines with J gene TRBJ2-2; 7 bases fit TRBD1. The V gene's germline CDR1 is SGHDT and CDR2 YYEEEE. The CDR3 contains 15 residues. V gave up 3 bases and J gave up 2 bases; unmatched junction bases: 4. As DNA, the CDR3 is TGTGCCAGCAGCTGGGGGACAGTTAACACCGGGGAGCTGTTTTTT. Translation gives CASSWGTVNTGELFF.